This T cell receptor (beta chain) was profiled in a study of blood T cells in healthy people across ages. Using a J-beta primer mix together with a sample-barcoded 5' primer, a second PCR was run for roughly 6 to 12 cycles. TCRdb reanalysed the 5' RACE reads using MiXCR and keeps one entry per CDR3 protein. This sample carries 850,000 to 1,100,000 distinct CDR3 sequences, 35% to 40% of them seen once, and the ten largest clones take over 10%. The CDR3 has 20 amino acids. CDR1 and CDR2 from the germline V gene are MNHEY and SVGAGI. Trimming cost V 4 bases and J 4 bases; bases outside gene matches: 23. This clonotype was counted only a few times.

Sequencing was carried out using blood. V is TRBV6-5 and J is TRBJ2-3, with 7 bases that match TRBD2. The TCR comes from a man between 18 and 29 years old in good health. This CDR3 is CASSFSSMYGERGTSDTQYF. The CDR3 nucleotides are TGTGCCAGCAGTTTCTCCTCAATGTATGGGGAGCGGGGTACATCAGATACGCAGTATTTT.